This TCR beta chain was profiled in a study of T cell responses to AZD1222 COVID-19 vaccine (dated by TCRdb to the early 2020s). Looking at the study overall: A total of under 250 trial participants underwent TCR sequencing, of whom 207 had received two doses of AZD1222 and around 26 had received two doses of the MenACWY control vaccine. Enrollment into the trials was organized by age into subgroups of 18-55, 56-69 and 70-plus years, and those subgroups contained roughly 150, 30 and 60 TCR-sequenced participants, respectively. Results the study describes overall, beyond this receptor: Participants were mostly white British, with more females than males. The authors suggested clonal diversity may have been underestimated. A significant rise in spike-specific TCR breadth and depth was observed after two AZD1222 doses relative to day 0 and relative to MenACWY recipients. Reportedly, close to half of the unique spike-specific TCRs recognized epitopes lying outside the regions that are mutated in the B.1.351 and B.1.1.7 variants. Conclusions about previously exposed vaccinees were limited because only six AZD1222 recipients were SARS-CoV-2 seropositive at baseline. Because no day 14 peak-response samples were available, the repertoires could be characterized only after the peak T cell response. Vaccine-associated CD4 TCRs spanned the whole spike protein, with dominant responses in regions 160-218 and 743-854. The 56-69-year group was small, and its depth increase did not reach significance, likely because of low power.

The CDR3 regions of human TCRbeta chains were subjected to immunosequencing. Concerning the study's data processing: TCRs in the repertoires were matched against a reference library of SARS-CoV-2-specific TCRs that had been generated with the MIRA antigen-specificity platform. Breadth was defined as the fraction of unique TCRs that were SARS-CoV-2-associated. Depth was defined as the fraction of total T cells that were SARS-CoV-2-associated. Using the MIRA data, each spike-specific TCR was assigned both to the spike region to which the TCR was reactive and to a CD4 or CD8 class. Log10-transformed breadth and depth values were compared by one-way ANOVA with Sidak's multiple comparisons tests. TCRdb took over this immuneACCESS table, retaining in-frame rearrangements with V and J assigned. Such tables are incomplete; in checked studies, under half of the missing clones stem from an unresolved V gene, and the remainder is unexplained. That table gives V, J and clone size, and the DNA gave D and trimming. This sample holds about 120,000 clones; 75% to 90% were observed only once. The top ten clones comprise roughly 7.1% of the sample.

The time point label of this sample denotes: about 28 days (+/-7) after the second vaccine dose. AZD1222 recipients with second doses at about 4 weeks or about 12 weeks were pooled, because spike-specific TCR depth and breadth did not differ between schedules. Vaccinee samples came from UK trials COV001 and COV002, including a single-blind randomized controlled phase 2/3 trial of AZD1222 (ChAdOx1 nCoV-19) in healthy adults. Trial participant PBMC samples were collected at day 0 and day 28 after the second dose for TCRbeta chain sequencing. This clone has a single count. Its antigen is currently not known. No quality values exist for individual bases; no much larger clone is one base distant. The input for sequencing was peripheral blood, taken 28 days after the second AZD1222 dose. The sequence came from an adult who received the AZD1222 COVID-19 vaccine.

The CDR3 reads as follows: CASSPGQRTGGNYGYTF. The bases read TGTGCCAGCAGCCCAGGCCAGAGGACAGGGGGCAACTATGGCTACACCTTC. The chain employs TRBV4-2 and TRBJ1-2; 11 bases in the middle match TRBD1. CDR1 and CDR2, per the germline V gene, are LGHNA and YNFKEQ. Taken from cysteine to phenylalanine, the CDR3 has 17 residues. CDR3 DNA is the only sequence kept; it has 51 bases, read in frame from the first base. After removal of 4 bases from V and 2 bases from J, the junction retains 9 bases not matched to a gene.